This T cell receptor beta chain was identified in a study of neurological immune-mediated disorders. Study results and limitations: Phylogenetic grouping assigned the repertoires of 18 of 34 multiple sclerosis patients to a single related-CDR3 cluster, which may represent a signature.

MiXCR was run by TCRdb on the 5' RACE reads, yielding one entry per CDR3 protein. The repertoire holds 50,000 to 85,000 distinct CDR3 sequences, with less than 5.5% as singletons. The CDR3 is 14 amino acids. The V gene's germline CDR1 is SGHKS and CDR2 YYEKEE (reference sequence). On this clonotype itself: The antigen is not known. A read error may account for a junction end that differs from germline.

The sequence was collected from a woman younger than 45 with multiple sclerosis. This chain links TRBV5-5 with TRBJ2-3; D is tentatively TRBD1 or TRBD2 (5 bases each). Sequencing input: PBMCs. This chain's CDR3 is CANSSGPSTDTQYF. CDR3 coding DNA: TGTGCCAACAGCTCGGGGCCTAGCACAGATACGCAGTATTTT.